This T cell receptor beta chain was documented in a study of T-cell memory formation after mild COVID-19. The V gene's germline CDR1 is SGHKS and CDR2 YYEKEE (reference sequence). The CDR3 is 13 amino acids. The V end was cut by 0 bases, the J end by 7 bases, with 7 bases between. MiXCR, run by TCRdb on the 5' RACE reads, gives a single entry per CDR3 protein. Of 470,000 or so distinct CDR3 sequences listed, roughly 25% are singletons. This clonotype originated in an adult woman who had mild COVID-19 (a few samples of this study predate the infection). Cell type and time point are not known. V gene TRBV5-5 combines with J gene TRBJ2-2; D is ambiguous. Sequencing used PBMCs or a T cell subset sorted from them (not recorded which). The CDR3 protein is CASSLVGYGELFF. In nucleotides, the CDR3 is TGTGCCAGCAGCTTGGTTGGTTACGGGGAGCTGTTTTTT.